Following are 24 T cell receptor beta chains from one sample sequenced in a study of regulatory T cells in long-lasting Graves disease. Relying on iRepertoire HTBI primers and Arm-PCR of CDR3 regions, the team built TCR beta libraries. TCRdb independently ran MiXCR on the multiplex PCR reads; one entry per CDR3 protein. The table shows about 620,000 distinct CDR3 sequences, with around 15% occurring only once. This sample's time point: newly diagnosed GD, antithyroid drugs for less than 3 months. Construction of the TCR library relied on RNA isolated from PBMCs. The same sample was also used in a study of T cells in Graves' hyperthyroidism and ophthalmopathy.

The sequences come from peripheral blood mononuclear cells (PBMCs), collected at new diagnosis, from a patient treated with antithyroid drugs. These receptors originate from a woman younger than 45 with Graves disease.

This chain joins TRBV15 and TRBJ2-5; D may be TRBD1 or TRBD2 (6 bases each). This CDR3 comprises 17 residues. The V end was cut by 0 bases, the J end by 5 bases, with 19 bases between. Germline V gene data show CDR1 as LNHNV and CDR2 as YYDKDF (reference sequence). CDR3 coding DNA: TGTGCCACCAGCAGAGAGATCCTACAGGGAGGCACGGAGACCCAGTACTTC. Translated: CATSREILQGGTETQYF.

This clonotype has a count of ten or more. The rearrangement uses TRBV12-3 or TRBV12-4 and TRBJ1-2, with no clear D. V lost 1 base, J lost 12 bases, and 15 bases lay in between. This CDR3 has 13 residues. DNA for the CDR3: TGTGCCAGCAGTTTAGGGGTCCAGGCCTTGCACACCTTC. Encoded protein: CASSLGVQALHTF.

This clonotype was observed many times. The chain is built from TRBV6-1 and TRBJ1-5; 10 positions match TRBD1. The J segment lost 5 bases and the V segment lost 6 bases, leaving 7 bases of the junction unmatched. The CDR3 consists of 15 residues. Germline V gene data show CDR1 as MNHNS and CDR2 as SASEGT. The CDR3 coding sequence is TGTGCCAGCAGCTTGGGACAGGGGCCCTATCAGCCCCAGCATTTT. Protein product: CASSLGQGPYQPQHF.

This clonotype was detected only a few times. The chain is built from TRBV7-9 and TRBJ2-7; TRBD1 aligns across 11 bases. This CDR3 spans 14 amino acids. The trim removed 5 bases at V and 4 bases at J, leaving 4 bases unmatched. CDR1 SEHNR and CDR2 FQNEAQ come from the germline V gene (reference sequence). This CDR3 is CASSMGQGGYEQYF. The CDR3 nucleotides read TGTGCCAGCAGCATGGGACAGGGGGGTTACGAGCAGTACTTC.

V is TRBV24-1 and J is TRBJ1-5; D remains ambiguous. CDR3 length: 15 amino acids. V gave up 6 bases and J gave up 0 bases, with 11 bases separating them. Per germline, CDR1 KGHDR and CDR2 SFDVKD. CDR3 nucleotide sequence: TGTGCCACCAGTTCGCGTTTGGGTAGCAATCAGCCCCAGCATTTT. It encodes CATSSRLGSNQPQHF.

The V and J genes are TRBV7-2 and TRBJ1-5; 9 nucleotides agree with TRBD1. The germline V gene has CDR1 SGHTA and CDR2 FQGNSA. The V and J ends lost 0 bases and 10 bases, in that order; junction bases with no gene match: 7. This CDR3 has 15 amino acids. CDR3 residues: CASSLAVGQGQPQHF. As DNA, the CDR3 is TGTGCCAGCAGCTTAGCGGTGGGACAGGGCCAACCCCAGCATTTT.

This clonotype was recorded at least ten times. This chain uses TRBV7-2 with TRBJ2-5, with D possibly matching TRBD2 (7 bases). Looked up from germline, CDR1 is SGHTA and CDR2 is FQGNSA. The CDR3 runs to 15 residues. V lost 5 bases and J lost 4, with 17 bases in between. CDR3 nucleotides: TGTGCCAGCAGCGGAGGGGGGGCAGGGAGAGAGACCCAGTACTTC. Translated, it gives CASSGGGAGRETQYF.

The J gene is TRBJ2-7, the V gene TRBV7-6, with 9 nucleotides matching TRBD1. Losses at the gene ends were 5 bases for V and 3 bases for J; bases not matched to a gene: 14. Looked up from germline, CDR1 is SGHVS and CDR2 is FNYEAQ. The CDR3 is 17 amino acids. Here the CDR3 reads CASSLRPGQGPGYEQYF. CDR3 sequence (DNA): TGTGCCAGCAGCCTCCGACCGGGACAGGGACCGGGCTACGAGCAGTACTTC.

The V gene is TRBV20-1, the J gene TRBJ2-7, with 8 bases aligning to TRBD1. V shed 0 bases and J 2 bases; nucleotides not matched to a gene: 9. The CDR3 is 16 residues long. CDR1 and CDR2 (germline): DFQATT, SNEGSKA (reference sequence). CDR3 loop: CSARDLGAGGPYEQYF. DNA of the CDR3: TGCAGTGCTAGAGATCTCGGAGCAGGGGGCCCCTACGAGCAGTACTTC.

The chain is built from TRBV13 and TRBJ1-1, with TRBD1 matching over 9 bases. With 3 bases clipped from V and 4 bases from J, the junction kept 3 bases outside the gene matches. The CDR3 is 14 amino acids. CDR1 and CDR2 from the germline V gene are PRHDT and FYEKMQ (reference sequence). The DNA of the CDR3 is TGTGCCAGCAGCTTCGGACAGGGGATCACTGAAGCTTTCTTT. It yields the protein CASSFGQGITEAFF.

A note on this clonotype: A read error may explain this, as a much larger clone is one base away. V usage is TRBV7-9 and J usage is TRBJ1-6; 7 bases align to TRBD1. The CDR3 runs 15 residues. Germline V gene lookup returns CDR1 SEHNR and CDR2 FQNEAQ (reference sequence). V trimming: 5 bases; J trimming: 11 bases; junction bases outside the gene matches: 12. CDR3 sequence: CASSPGQANNPPLHF. The CDR3, as DNA: TGTGCCAGCAGCCCCGGACAGGCGAACAATCCACCCCTCCACTTT.

This clonotype was picked up many times. V and J are TRBV28 and TRBJ2-7; no clear D. V lost 6 bases to trimming and J lost 7 bases, with 10 bases between them. Germline V gene sequence: CDR1 MDHEN, CDR2 SYDVKM. This CDR3 region has 11 residues. CDR3 nucleotide sequence: TGTGCCAGCAGCCTGAGCGTGGAGCAGTACTTC. Translating it yields CASSLSVEQYF.

This clonotype appeared many times. The J gene is TRBJ2-7, the V gene TRBV6-1; D not resolved. The CDR3 has 15 amino acids. The ends were cut back, 2 bases at V and 3 bases at J, with 14 bases in the middle. CDR1 and CDR2 from the germline V gene are MNHNS and SASEGT. The CDR3 DNA is TGTGCCAGCAGTGAAACTTGGCGGTCGAACTACGAGCAGTACTTC. Translating gives CASSETWRSNYEQYF.

For this clonotype: A much more abundant neighbour one base away suggests this may be a read error. V gene TRBV28 combines with J gene TRBJ1-1, with D unclear. CDR1 is MDHEN and CDR2 is SYDVKM in the germline V gene. The CDR3 has 15 residues. The CDR3 coding sequence is TGTGCCAGCGCCCCCCTACAAAACCTGAACACTGGAGCTTTCTTT. This translates into CASAPLQNLNTGAFF.

This chain joins TRBV7-2 and TRBJ2-5; 13 nucleotides line up with TRBD2. V gave up 4 bases and J gave up 5 bases; unmatched junction bases: 7. The CDR3 is 16 residues long. Germline CDR1 reads SGHTA; CDR2 reads FQGNSA. CDR3 DNA: TGTGCCAGCAGCTCCTCCCGGACTAGCGGGAGCGAGACCCAGTACTTC. Its translation: CASSSSRTSGSETQYF.

V is TRBV18 and J is TRBJ1-1; TRBD1 might be the D (6 bases). V lost 3 bases and J 0 bases, leaving 11 bases between the germline ends. The germline V gene has CDR1 KGHSH and CDR2 LQKENI. This CDR3 is built from 15 residues. CDR3 coding DNA: TGTGCCAGCTCACCCCAGGACAGCCTGAACACTGAAGCTTTCTTT. Protein product: CASSPQDSLNTEAFF. Variable domain in full (rest from reference TRBV18 and TRBJ1-1): NAGVMQNPRHLVRRRGQEARLRCSPMKGHSHVYWYRQLPEEGLKFMVYLQKENIIDESGMPKERFSAEFPKEGPSILRIQQVVRGDSAAYFCASSPQDSLNTEAFFGQGTRLTVV.

In its sample, this clonotype was seen a few times. The chain has TRBV19 and TRBJ1-4, with no clear D. CDR1 and CDR2 (germline): LNHDA, SQIVND (reference sequence). V was clipped by 3 bases and J by 0 bases, with 17 bases between them. The CDR3 is made up of 18 amino acids. The CDR3 reads CASSIGVSAVATNEKLFF. CDR3 nucleotides: TGTGCCAGTAGTATTGGGGTTTCCGCGGTTGCAACTAATGAAAAACTGTTTTTT.

CDR3 region: CSARGVVTGKYQPQHF. As DNA, the CDR3 is TGCAGTGCTAGAGGGGTCGTTACGGGGAAATATCAGCCCCAGCATTTT. The rearrangement uses TRBV20-1 and TRBJ1-5; D gene uncertain. Trimming removed 1 base at V and 5 bases at J, with 18 bases between. Germline CDR1 is DFQATT and CDR2 is SNEGSKA (reference sequence). The CDR3 is 16 amino acids.

This clonotype was recorded many times. The chain couples TRBV7-9 to TRBJ2-7; tentative D call: TRBD1 (6 bases). The germline gives CDR1 SEHNR, CDR2 FQNEAQ (reference sequence). V lost 4 bases and J lost 3, with 10 bases in between. The CDR3 contains 13 residues. The CDR3 loop reads CASSSLDSYEQYF. The CDR3 coding sequence is TGTGCCAGCAGCTCCTTGGACAGCTACGAGCAGTACTTC.

The genes are TRBV28 and TRBJ2-5; TRBD2 matches at 9 bases. V dropped 5 bases and J dropped 7; count of bases not matched to a gene: 8. Germline V lookup: CDR1 MDHEN, CDR2 SYDVKM. This CDR3 has 14 residues. The CDR3 bases are TGTGCCAGCAGTCAAGAAAATAGCGGGGGGACCCAGTACTTC. This codes for CASSQENSGGTQYF.

This clonotype was recorded a few times. The chain recombines TRBV5-6 with TRBJ2-1; TRBD2 matches at 9 bases. V gave up 0 bases and J gave up 6 bases; unmatched junction bases: 4. The CDR3 spans 15 residues. The germline gives CDR1 SGHDT, CDR2 YYEEEE. The CDR3 here is CASSLVLAGFNEQFF. The CDR3 DNA sequence: TGTGCCAGCAGCTTGGTCCTAGCGGGATTCAATGAGCAGTTCTTC.

This clonotype was observed at least ten times. The V and J genes are TRBV7-9 and TRBJ2-7; TRBD2 matches 8 bases. Trimming cost V 0 bases and J 3 bases; bases outside gene matches: 4. The length of the CDR3 is 15 residues. Germline V gene lookup returns CDR1 SEHNR and CDR2 FQNEAQ (reference sequence). The CDR3 DNA reads as TGTGCCAGCAGCTTAGCTAGCGGGATTATCTACGAGCAGTACTTC. Its protein is CASSLASGIIYEQYF. Complete variable domain (other parts from reference TRBV7-9 and TRBJ2-7): DTGVSQNPRHKITKRGQNVTFRCDPISEHNRLYWYRQTLGQGPEFLTYFQNEAQLEKSRLLSDRFSAERPKGSFSTLEIQRTEQGDSAMYLCASSLASGIIYEQYFGPGTRLTVT.

This clonotype was seen at least ten times. The chain is built from TRBV24-1 and TRBJ2-7, with unresolved D. Germline V gives CDR1 KGHDR, CDR2 SFDVKD. Between the trimmed V and J ends, which lost 1 base and 7 bases, there was a span of 13 bases. There are 14 residues in the CDR3. The CDR3 nucleotides are TGTGCCACCAGTGATTTTGGGTCCCAAGGGGAGCAGTACTTC. This sequence encodes CATSDFGSQGEQYF.

The rearrangement links TRBV7-9 to TRBJ1-5; 7 nucleotides match TRBD1. In germline, CDR1 is SEHNR, CDR2 FQNEAQ (reference sequence). V was pared by 5 bases and J by 8 bases, with 6 bases of the junction left unmatched. This CDR3 has 13 residues. CDR3 bases: TGTGCCAGCAGCGAACTTACAGGGGAGCCCCAGCATTTT. This codes for CASSELTGEPQHF.